One sample yielded the 22 T cell receptor beta chains listed below, sequenced in a study of blood T cell repertoires in COVID-19. Sequencing was performed with immunoSEQ multiplex PCR; in TCRdb, only in-frame clones are kept and a portion is missing. The sample includes about 97,000 clones, 75% to 95% seen only once; the top ten take less than 2%. Sequenced: peripheral blood. The receptors shown here come from a man in his 60s with acute or convalescent COVID-19.

V usage is TRBV10-3 and J usage is TRBJ1-4; TRBD1 matches 7 bases. V lost 4 bases to trimming and J lost 8 bases; unmatched junction nucleotides: 4. CDR1 and CDR2 from the germline V gene are ENHRY and SYGVKD. The CDR3 is made up of 13 amino acids. The CDR3 is CAISVQGEEKLFF. In DNA, the CDR3 is TGTGCCATCAGTGTTCAGGGGGAAGAAAAACTGTTTTTT.

This clone has just one count. V gene TRBV6-5 combines with J gene TRBJ1-1; no clear D. This CDR3 spans 14 amino acids. Between the trimmed V and J ends, which lost 7 bases and 1 base, there was a span of 13 bases. Germline CDR1 MNHEY, CDR2 SVGAGI. The CDR3 sequence: CASIGRGRNTEAFF. For the CDR3, the DNA is TGTGCCAGCATTGGGAGAGGGCGGAACACTGAAGCTTTCTTT.

This clone appeared a few times. The chain links TRBV6-5 to TRBJ1-2, with a weak D call TRBD1 (5 bases). The CDR3 spans 15 residues. Germline V gene sequence: CDR1 MNHEY, CDR2 SVGAGI. Trimming took 8 bases from V and 4 from J, leaving 20 bases between them. The CDR3 DNA follows: TGTGCCAGCCATCCGCGGGGAGGGGTGGCCTATGGCTACACCTTC. It codes for CASHPRGGVAYGYTF.

The CDR3 DNA reads as TGCGCCAGCAGTAGCGGGACAGGTCATGGCTACACCTTC. This encodes CASSSGTGHGYTF. The rearrangement links TRBV10-1 to TRBJ1-2, with 8 bases lining up with TRBD1. The junction had 5 bases not matched to a gene; V was cut back by 5 bases and J by 6 bases. CDR1 and CDR2 from the germline V gene are WNHNN and SYGVQD (reference sequence). The CDR3 contains 13 residues.

The chain carries TRBV7-8 and TRBJ1-1; 8 positions match TRBD1. Germline CDR1 reads SGHVS; CDR2 reads FQNEAQ. The CDR3 sequence is 15 residues long. The V segment lost 5 bases and the J segment 5 bases; nucleotides outside the gene matches: 10. The CDR3: CASSTRTGMRTEAFF. CDR3 in DNA: TGTGCCAGCAGCACGCGGACAGGGATGAGAACTGAAGCTTTCTTT.

This chain connects TRBV7-2 to TRBJ1-2; D call uncertain. With 0 bases removed from V and 2 bases from J, the gap between germline ends came to 7 bases. In germline, CDR1 is SGHTA, CDR2 FQGNSA. CDR3 length: 14 residues. CDR3 in DNA: TGTGCCAGCAGCTTAGCCGGCGGCAACTATGGCTACACCTTC. It translates to CASSLAGGNYGYTF.

The chain couples TRBV7-9 to TRBJ2-3, with 7 bases lining up with TRBD1. The germline gives CDR1 SEHNR, CDR2 FQNEAQ (reference sequence). CDR3 length: 14 amino acids. Trimming at V came to 5 bases and at J to 7 bases, leaving 9 bases not matched to a gene. CDR3 sequence reads: CASSGQAQGNTQYF. As DNA, the CDR3 is TGTGCCAGCAGCGGACAGGCCCAGGGGAATACGCAGTATTTT. The full variable domain, completed using reference TRBV7-9 and TRBJ2-3, is DTGVSQNPRHKITKRGQNVTFRCDPISEHNRLYWYRQTLGQGPEFLTYFQNEAQLEKSRLLSDRFSAERPKGSFSTLEIQRTEQGDSAMYLCASSGQAQGNTQYFGPGTRLTVL.

CDR3 sequence: CASKTRQGPNEQFF. CDR3 DNA: TGCGCCTCCAAGACGAGACAGGGGCCCAATGAGCAGTTCTTC. V and J are TRBV5-1 and TRBJ2-1; TRBD1 aligns across 8 bases. Germline lookup yields CDR1 SGHRS and CDR2 YFSETQ. V shed 10 bases and J 6 bases; nucleotides not matched to a gene: 12. The CDR3 is 14 amino acids.

V and J are TRBV19 and TRBJ1-3; tentative D call: TRBD1 (5 bases). Trimming removed 4 bases at V and 5 bases at J, with 9 bases between. This CDR3 region has 13 residues. From germline, CDR1 is LNHDA and CDR2 SQIVND (reference sequence). CDR3 protein: CASSSLGRNTIYF. In nucleotides, the CDR3 is TGTGCCAGTAGTAGCCTGGGGCGAAACACCATATATTTT.

The CDR3 loop is CASSYSQFQPQHF. The CDR3, as DNA: TGTGCCAGCAGTTACTCACAGTTCCAGCCCCAGCATTTT. The rearrangement uses TRBV6-2 or TRBV6-3 and TRBJ1-5; D gene unclear. Germline V gene data show CDR1 as MNHEY and CDR2 as SVGEGT. The CDR3 covers 13 residues. Trimming took off 0 bases at V and 7 bases at J, with 7 bases between the two ends.

This clone was counted only a few times. The chain links TRBV20-1 to TRBJ1-1, with D possibly TRBD1 on 5 matching bases. Trimming shortened V by 3 bases and J by 0 bases, and 8 bases separated the two germline ends. Germline V gene data show CDR1 as DFQATT and CDR2 as SNEGSKA (reference sequence). This CDR3 is built from 13 residues. CDR3 loop: CSASGGVNTEAFF. In nucleotides, the CDR3 is TGCAGTGCTAGTGGGGGGGTGAACACTGAAGCTTTCTTT.

This clone has ten or more counts. The chain links TRBV5-6 to TRBJ1-6; TRBD1 is a possible D gene (5 bases). V shed 2 bases and J shed 0 bases, with 15 bases lying between them. CDR1 SGHDT and CDR2 YYEEEE come from the germline V gene. This CDR3 region has 18 residues. CDR3 sequence: CASSLRRGASSYNSPLHF. The CDR3 coding sequence is TGTGCCAGCAGCTTAAGGAGGGGTGCGAGCTCCTATAATTCACCCCTCCACTTT.

The chain combines TRBV3-1 (or the pseudogene TRBV3-2) with TRBJ1-2; TRBD1 aligns across 9 bases. This CDR3 region has 15 residues. CDR1 and CDR2 from the germline V gene are LGHDT and YNNKEL (reference sequence). The V segment lost 1 base and the J segment 6 bases; nucleotides outside the gene matches: 6. The CDR3: CASSQGGQGTNGYTF. The CDR3 DNA reads TGTGCCAGCAGCCAAGGCGGACAGGGGACGAATGGCTACACCTTC.

V usage is TRBV10-2 and J usage is TRBJ1-5, with no clear D. This CDR3 has 15 residues. CDR1 WSHSY and CDR2 SAAADI come from the germline V gene. V lost 3 bases and J lost 2, with 11 bases in between. The CDR3 bases are TGCGCCAGCAGTGATTCTGGGCAGGGCAATCAGCCCCAGCATTTT. This translates into CASSDSGQGNQPQHF.

Notes on this clone: The sample carries other DNA sequences with the same CDR3. CDR3 residues: CASSQDLRGYTF. The CDR3 DNA follows: TGTGCCAGCAGCCAAGATTTACGGGGCTACACCTTC. The chain is built from TRBV3-1 (or the pseudogene TRBV3-2) and TRBJ1-2; no firm D call. CDR3 size: 12 residues. V lost 0 bases and J 8 bases, leaving 7 bases between the germline ends. The germline V gene has CDR1 LGHDT and CDR2 YNNKEL (reference sequence).

This clone was seen a single time. The V call is TRBV21-1, the J call TRBJ1-2; TRBD1 is the table's D call, not checked against the DNA. TRBV21-1 is designated a pseudogene. There are 14 residues in the CDR3. As DNA, the CDR3 is TGTGCCAGCAGCAAATTCCTCAGTAACTATGGCTACACCTTC. It is translated as CASSKFLSNYGYTF.

V usage is TRBV18 and J usage is TRBJ1-1; maybe TRBD1 (6 bases). This CDR3 comprises 14 residues. CDR1 and CDR2 (germline): KGHSH, LQKENI. V was shortened by 2 bases and J by 7 bases, with 14 bases between the two germline ends. CDR3 amino acids: CASSPLEQGGEAFF. CDR3 DNA sequence: TGTGCCAGCTCACCATTGGAACAGGGTGGTGAAGCTTTCTTT.

The chain recombines TRBV18 with TRBJ2-1, with 7 bases matching TRBD2. The CDR3 extends over 15 amino acids. V lost 4 bases, J lost 3 bases, and 6 bases stayed unmatched. CDR1 is KGHSH and CDR2 is LQKENI in the germline V gene. In nucleotides, the CDR3 is TGTGCCAGCTCACTTCCGGGAGGCCGCTACAATGAGCAGTTCTTC. Translating it yields CASSLPGGRYNEQFF.

The J gene is TRBJ2-7, the V gene TRBV6-5; unclear D gene. Germline V gene lookup returns CDR1 MNHEY and CDR2 SVGAGI. V lost 6 bases to trimming and J lost 4 bases, with 13 bases between them. The CDR3 extends over 13 amino acids. In DNA, the CDR3 is TGTGCCAGCAGCCCCGCGGCGGAGTACGAGCAGTACTTC. Amino acids: CASSPAAEYEQYF.

The chain has TRBV19 and TRBJ1-1, with a possible D match to TRBD1 (5 bases). The V and J ends lost 5 bases and 1 base respectively, with 11 bases between them. The CDR3 sequence is 14 residues long. Germline CDR1 is LNHDA and CDR2 is SQIVND (reference sequence). In nucleotides, the CDR3 is TGTGCCAGTAGTTGGGCAGGGCGGAACACTGAAGCTTTCTTT. This translates into CASSWAGRNTEAFF.

The J gene is TRBJ2-7, the V gene TRBV2, with TRBD2 matching over 7 bases. The CDR3 runs to 16 residues. V was clipped by 4 bases and J by 2 bases; unmatched bases: 11. The germline V gene encodes CDR1 SNHLY and CDR2 FYNNEI. The CDR3 DNA is TGTGCCAGCAGTGGGGCAGCGGGACGGTTAACCTACGAGCAGTACTTC. Translating gives CASSGAAGRLTYEQYF.

This chain connects TRBV7-2 to TRBJ2-1, with D possibly TRBD1 on 5 matching bases. Trimming removed 4 bases from V and 9 bases from J, with 16 bases in between. From germline, CDR1 is SGHTA and CDR2 FQGNSA. The CDR3 totals 14 residues. Written as DNA, the CDR3 is TGTGCCAGCAGCTCTTACGGATCCCAGGGTGAGCAGTTCTTC. Translating gives CASSSYGSQGEQFF.